The 23 T cell receptor beta chains below come from one sample, sequenced in a study of OX40 agonist ivuxolimab in advanced cancers. Clones were read by immunoSEQ multiplex PCR, and TCRdb kept only the in-frame ones, dropping some. The table has about 76,000 clones, 70% to 90% seen once. The source was CD4+ or CD8+ T cells sorted from blood, collected in a trial of the OX40 agonist ivuxolimab. Source of these receptors: an adult with an advanced solid tumor such as melanoma, head and neck, liver or kidney cancer.

V is TRBV7-8 and J is TRBJ2-1; D may correspond to TRBD1 or TRBD2 (5 bases each). The CDR3 sequence is 16 residues long. Germline values: CDR1 SGHVS, CDR2 FQNEAQ. V dropped 5 bases and J dropped 5 bases, with 19 bases sitting between them. This chain's CDR3 is CASSGTLRGTDNEQFF. The CDR3 DNA is TGTGCCAGCAGCGGGACCTTGAGAGGGACCGACAATGAGCAGTTCTTC.

At least ten counts were recorded for this clone. This chain uses TRBV21-1 with TRBJ1-5. TRBV21-1 is shown as a pseudogene. The CDR3 is 14 amino acids. The CDR3: CASTPPGGYQPQHF. CDR3 coding DNA: TGTGCCAGCACCCCGCCGGGAGGATATCAGCCCCAGCATTTT.

The chain uses TRBV9 and TRBJ2-3; D call uncertain. V shed 6 bases and J shed 2 bases, with 13 bases lying between them. The germline CDR1 and CDR2 sequences are SGDLS and YYNGEE. The CDR3 is made up of 14 amino acids. CDR3 loop: CASTPGRITDTQYF. Here the CDR3 DNA reads TGTGCCAGCACTCCCGGACGCATCACAGATACGCAGTATTTT.

This chain uses TRBV6-5 with TRBJ1-4, with D maybe TRBD1 (6 bases). V was trimmed by 1 base and J by 8 bases, leaving 11 bases between them. The CDR3 extends over 14 amino acids. Germline CDR1 and CDR2: MNHEY and SVGAGI. Here the CDR3 DNA reads TGTGCCAGCAGTTACTACGGGGGCGGAGAAAAACTGTTTTTT. It yields the protein CASSYYGGGEKLFF.

This clone was found once. The chain employs TRBV30 and TRBJ2-3, with D tentatively TRBD2 (7 bases). The V gene lost 2 bases and the J gene lost 2 bases, with 17 bases spanning the gap. This CDR3 has 16 amino acids. Germline values: CDR1 GTSNPN, CDR2 SVGIG (reference sequence). In nucleotides, the CDR3 is TGTGCCTGGAGTAGGATTTCGGGGGGCCCCACAGATACGCAGTATTTT. Protein product: CAWSRISGGPTDTQYF. The variable domain in full, completed from reference TRBV30 and TRBJ2-3, reads SQTIHQWPATLVQPVGSPLSLECTVEGTSNPNLYWYRQAAGRGLQLLFYSVGIGQISSEVPQNLSASRPQDRQFILSSKKLLLSDSGFYLCAWSRISGGPTDTQYFGPGTRLTVL.

The J gene is TRBJ2-1, the V gene TRBV5-1; D unresolved. Germline V gives CDR1 SGHRS, CDR2 YFSETQ. V shed 2 bases and J shed 8 bases, with 8 bases lying between them. This CDR3 has 12 amino acids. Here the CDR3 reads CASSFSWDEQFF. As DNA, the CDR3 is TGCGCCAGCAGCTTTTCTTGGGATGAGCAGTTCTTC.

The rearrangement joins TRBV9 to TRBJ2-3, with TRBD2 identical over 7 bases. The CDR3 length is 14 residues. J lost 6 bases, V lost 0 bases, and 4 bases had no gene match. CDR1 and CDR2 from the germline V gene are SGDLS and YYNGEE. The CDR3 spells CASSVGQGGDTQYF. CDR3 nucleotides: TGTGCCAGCAGCGTAGGGCAGGGAGGGGATACGCAGTATTTT.

This clone was seen just once. The rearrangement uses TRBV7-9 and TRBJ2-3; 8 nucleotides line up with TRBD2. Looked up from germline, CDR1 is SEHNR and CDR2 is FQNEAQ (reference sequence). V lost 6 bases to trimming and J lost 2 bases; unmatched junction nucleotides: 4. CDR3 length equals 14 residues. As DNA, the CDR3 is TGTGCCAGCAGGCCGGGAGGGCCCACAGATACGCAGTATTTT. Encoded protein: CASRPGGPTDTQYF.

This clone was observed a single time. The CDR3 coding sequence is TGTGCCAGCAGCTTAGCGGGGAGGGGCAGGGTTGGAAACACCATATATTTT. This gives the protein CASSLAGRGRVGNTIYF. The chain couples TRBV7-2 to TRBJ1-3; TRBD1 is a possible D gene (5 bases). The V gene lost 0 bases and the J gene lost 3 bases, with 15 bases spanning the gap. The germline CDR1 and CDR2 sequences are SGHTA and FQGNSA. CDR3 length: 17 residues.

With respect to this clone: A much larger clone lies one base from this, so it may be a read error. Because the CDR3 is missing its conserved closing phenylalanine or tryptophan, this is likely a read error. The rearrangement joins TRBV10-3 to TRBJ1-1; no clear D. The CDR3 totals 13 residues. CDR1 is ENHRY and CDR2 is SYGVKD in the germline V gene. V was clipped by 9 bases and J by 0 bases, with 11 bases between them. CDR3 nucleotides: TGTGCCATGCGTACCGGGGTGAACACTGAAGCTTTCCTT. Amino acids: CAMRTGVNTEAFL.

This clone was found a few times. This CDR3 reads CASSPQGVEGYTF. CDR3 nucleotides: TGTGCCAGCAGTCCCCAGGGAGTCGAGGGCTACACCTTC. The V call is TRBV6-6, the J call TRBJ1-2; a weak D match, TRBD1 (5 bases). Trimming left V 5 bases short and J 8 bases short, with 15 bases between. The CDR3 extends over 13 amino acids. Germline-derived CDR1 and CDR2 are MNHNY and SVGAGI (reference sequence).

The chain is built from TRBV27 and TRBJ1-4; TRBD1 aligns across 9 bases. The V and J ends lost 4 bases and 5 bases, in that order; junction bases with no gene match: 5. Germline V gives CDR1 MNHEY, CDR2 SMNVEV (reference sequence). The CDR3 runs to 15 residues. The CDR3 loop reads CASSSLGQGNEKLFF. The CDR3 DNA reads as TGTGCCAGCAGTTCCCTGGGACAGGGAAATGAAAAACTGTTTTTT.

The V call is TRBV7-9, the J call TRBJ1-1; perhaps TRBD1 as D (5 bases). CDR1 is SEHNR and CDR2 is FQNEAQ in the germline V gene (reference sequence). V shed 5 bases and J shed 8 bases, with 15 bases lying between them. The CDR3 has 13 amino acids. The CDR3 here is CASSRGDATEAFF. The DNA for the CDR3 is TGTGCCAGCAGCCGCGGGGACGCTACCGAAGCTTTCTTT.

The gene calls are TRBV7-9 and TRBJ1-5, with D maybe TRBD1 (5 bases). V lost 4 bases to trimming and J lost 0 bases, with 13 bases between them. This CDR3 has 16 residues. CDR1 is SEHNR, CDR2 FQNEAQ, per germline (reference sequence). CDR3 coding DNA: TGTGCCAGCAGCTCCGCGGGGGGGATTAGCAATCAGCCCCAGCATTTT. It translates to CASSSAGGISNQPQHF. Drawing the rest from reference TRBV7-9 and TRBJ1-5, the complete variable domain is DTGVSQNPRHKITKRGQNVTFRCDPISEHNRLYWYRQTLGQGPEFLTYFQNEAQLEKSRLLSDRFSAERPKGSFSTLEIQRTEQGDSAMYLCASSSAGGISNQPQHFGDGTRLSIL.

The J gene is TRBJ1-1, the V gene TRBV6-1; D uncertain. The CDR3 sequence is 11 residues long. Germline values: CDR1 MNHNS, CDR2 SASEGT. V was trimmed by 2 bases and J by 7 bases, leaving 5 bases between them. The CDR3 region is CASSEIVEAFF. The CDR3 DNA follows: TGTGCCAGCAGTGAAATCGTTGAAGCTTTCTTT.

The chain joins TRBV29-1 to TRBJ2-7, with TRBD1 matching over 10 bases. Germline assignment: CDR1 SQVTM and CDR2 ANQGSEA. V lost 4 bases and J lost 4; bases outside the gene matches: 4. This CDR3 has 13 amino acids. The CDR3 bases are TGCAGCGTTGCCGGGACAGGGGTTTACGAGCAGTACTTC. It encodes CSVAGTGVYEQYF.

The chain employs TRBV21-1 and TRBJ2-7; TRBD2 was called by the table and not checked on the DNA. TRBV21-1 is listed as a pseudogene. The CDR3 length is 9 residues. The chain's CDR3 is CASELVQYF. In DNA, the CDR3 is TGTGCCAGTGAGCTCGTGCAGTACTTC.

This rearrangement joins TRBV5-1 to TRBJ2-1; D may be TRBD1 (5 bases). This CDR3 spans 13 amino acids. Germline V gene data show CDR1 as SGHRS and CDR2 as YFSETQ. V was trimmed by 1 base and J by 9 bases, leaving 11 bases between them. CDR3 region: CASSLISTGEQFF. The CDR3 nucleotides read TGCGCCAGCAGCTTGATTAGTACAGGTGAGCAGTTCTTC. Filled out from reference TRBV5-1 and TRBJ2-1, the complete variable domain reads KAGVTQTPRYLIKTRGQQVTLSCSPISGHRSVSWYQQTPGQGLQFLFEYFSETQRNKGNFPGRFSGRQFSNSRSEMNVSTLELGDSALYLCASSLISTGEQFFGPGTRLTVL.

The gene calls are TRBV12-5 and TRBJ2-7, with TRBD2 matching over 7 bases. Germline trimming cut 3 bases from V and 0 bases from J; bases unmatched to any gene: 5. Looked up from germline, CDR1 is LGHNT and CDR2 is FRNRAP. The CDR3 length is 15 residues. CDR3 region: CASGLLGLHSYEQYF. The CDR3 coding sequence is TGTGCTAGTGGTTTATTGGGACTACACTCCTACGAGCAGTACTTC.

The chain links TRBV4-2 to TRBJ2-1; the D gene is possibly TRBD1 (6 bases). Germline V gene lookup returns CDR1 LGHNA and CDR2 YNFKEQ. The V and J ends lost 4 bases and 8 bases respectively, with 15 bases between them. The CDR3 has 14 amino acids. Written as DNA, the CDR3 is TGTGCCAGCAGCCCCCTAGGGGGTATCTATGAGCAGTTCTTC. Amino acids: CASSPLGGIYEQFF.

J is TRBJ1-6 and V is TRBV28, with D unresolved. Per germline, CDR1 MDHEN and CDR2 SYDVKM. V was clipped by 6 bases and J by 7 bases, with 7 bases between them. The CDR3 has 12 residues. CDR3 sequence (DNA): TGTGCCAGCAGACCACCAAATTCACCCCTCCACTTT. This codes for CASRPPNSPLHF.

This clone was counted once. This chain joins TRBV5-1 and TRBJ1-4; D gene ambiguous. CDR1 and CDR2 (germline): SGHRS, YFSETQ. Trimming took 0 bases from V and 7 from J, leaving 10 bases between them. The CDR3 length is 14 residues. The CDR3 reads CASSLAQDVEKLFF. The CDR3 DNA reads TGCGCCAGCAGCTTGGCTCAGGACGTTGAAAAACTGTTTTTT. The variable domain in full, with the rest retrieved from reference TRBV5-1 and TRBJ1-4, is KAGVTQTPRYLIKTRGQQVTLSCSPISGHRSVSWYQQTPGQGLQFLFEYFSETQRNKGNFPGRFSGRQFSNSRSEMNVSTLELGDSALYLCASSLAQDVEKLFFGSGTQLSVL.

J is TRBJ2-1 and V is TRBV5-1; D is possibly TRBD1 (7 bases). This CDR3 has 12 residues. The V end lost 3 bases, the J end lost 9 bases, and 10 bases lay between the germline ends. Per germline, CDR1 SGHRS and CDR2 YFSETQ. The CDR3 nucleotides read TGCGCCAGCAGCTCCCAGGGGGGTGAGCAGTTCTTC. Its protein product is CASSSQGGEQFF.